These 4 T cell receptor beta chains originate from one sample sequenced in a study of CD8+CD57+ T cells in acquired aplastic anemia. The TCR beta profiling, which covered VDJ combination and CDR3 sequence, was carried out using genomic DNA as the template. One entry per CDR3 protein results from TCRdb running MiXCR on the reads. The sample includes about 190,000 distinct CDR3 sequences, less than 70% of them seen just once. The sequenced sample was sorted CD4+, CD8+, or CD8+CD57+ T cells (not recorded which) from PBMCs. These receptors were collected from a human donor in good health, serving as a control.

A single count supports this clonotype. The rearrangement uses TRBV19 and TRBJ1-5; 9 bases map to TRBD1. The length of the CDR3 is 15 residues. CDR1 and CDR2 from the germline V gene are LNHDA and SQIVND (reference sequence). J lost 6 bases, V lost 6 bases, and 9 bases had no gene match. The CDR3 DNA reads TGTGCCAGTAGGAACCGGGACAGGGCTCTTCAGCCCCAGCATTTT. The encoded protein is CASRNRDRALQPQHF.

This clonotype was observed a handful of times. The genes are TRBV19 and TRBJ2-1; tentatively, D is TRBD1 (5 bases). Per germline, CDR1 LNHDA and CDR2 SQIVND (reference sequence). V gave up 3 bases and J gave up 6 bases, with 21 bases separating them. CDR3 size: 17 residues. DNA for the CDR3: TGTGCCAGTAGTATTCAGGGCAGGGCGGTCTCGGCCAATGAGCAGTTCTTC. Its protein is CASSIQGRAVSANEQFF.

The chain combines TRBV2 with TRBJ2-1; TRBD2 matches 10 bases. Per the germline V gene, CDR1 is SNHLY and CDR2 is FYNNEI. The CDR3 is made up of 17 amino acids. The junction had 13 bases not matched to a gene; V was cut back by 5 bases and J by 6 bases. The CDR3 sequence is CASSSILVSGRANEQFF. CDR3 nucleotide sequence: TGTGCCAGCAGTTCCATCCTCGTGAGCGGGAGGGCCAATGAGCAGTTCTTC.

About this clonotype itself: Being one base from a much bigger clone, this may be a read error. The chain joins TRBV2 to TRBJ2-7; 11 bases agree with TRBD2. V shed 3 bases and J 9 bases; nucleotides not matched to a gene: 16. This CDR3 has 17 amino acids. CDR1 and CDR2 (germline): SNHLY, FYNNEI. CDR3 sequence: CASSEGPHSGGVNGQYF. The CDR3 nucleotides are TGTGCCAGCAGTGAGGGGCCTCATAGCGGGGGGGTCAATGGGCAGTACTTC.